This T cell receptor beta chain was documented in a study of T cells in Graves' hyperthyroidism and ophthalmopathy. The germline V and J ends were trimmed by 4 bases and 0 bases, with 16 bases remaining between them. Germline V gene lookup returns CDR1 DFQATT and CDR2 SNEGSKA (reference sequence). The CDR3 runs to 16 residues. This clonotype was picked up a small number of times. TCR beta CDR3 sequences were amplified from RNA transcripts. When the TCR CDR3 underwent first-round RT-PCR, the HTBI primer set was used. TCRdb recomputed calls from the multiplex PCR reads with MiXCR, one row per CDR3 protein. This table has under 250,000 distinct CDR3 sequences, 15% to 20% appearing once. Not enrolled were patients with uncontrolled infection, other autoimmune disease, pregnancy or lactation.

Sequencing used blood. This TCR was recovered from a man aged 45-60 years with Graves' hyperthyroidism. The chain has TRBV20-1 and TRBJ1-5, with D unclear. The CDR3 sequence: CSATLDWGYSNQPQHF. CDR3 coding DNA: TGCAGTGCTACTCTCGACTGGGGATATAGCAATCAGCCCCAGCATTTT.